This T cell receptor (beta chain) was documented in a study of T cell responses to AZD1222 COVID-19 vaccine (dated by TCRdb to the early 2020s). Some background on the complete study: AZD1222 recipients with second doses at about 4 weeks or about 12 weeks were pooled, because spike-specific TCR depth and breadth did not differ between schedules. A total of under 250 trial participants underwent TCR sequencing, of whom about 200 had received two doses of AZD1222 and roughly 26 had received two doses of the MenACWY control vaccine. Enrollment into the trials was organized by age into subgroups of 18-55, 56-69 and 70-plus years, and those subgroups contained about 160, 30 and 59 TCR-sequenced participants, respectively.

Interpreted using the paper, the time point label stands for: baseline before first vaccination. Vaccinee samples came from UK trials COV001 and COV002, including a single-blind randomized controlled phase 2/3 trial of AZD1222 (ChAdOx1 nCoV-19) in healthy adults. For TCRbeta chain sequencing, PBMC samples from trial participants were taken at day 0 and at day 28 after the second dose. The research as a whole found: In the small 56-69-year group, the increase in depth fell short of significance, most likely because of low power. After two AZD1222 doses, both the breadth and the depth of spike-specific TCRs were significantly higher than at day 0 and than in MenACWY recipients. Most participants were white British and females outnumbered males, and the authors suggested that clonal diversity may have been underestimated. Conclusions about previously exposed vaccinees are limited because only five to seven AZD1222 recipients were SARS-CoV-2 seropositive at baseline. The whole spike protein was spanned by vaccine-associated CD4 TCRs, and dominant responses were seen in regions 160-218 and 743-854. No day 14 peak-response samples were available, so repertoires were characterized only after the peak T cell response. Reportedly, close to half of the unique spike-specific TCRs recognized epitopes lying outside the regions that are mutated in the B.1.351 and B.1.1.7 variants.

The CDR1 and CDR2 encoded by the germline V gene (reference sequence) are GTSNPN and SVGIG. Its CDR3 holds 13 amino acids, cysteine through phenylalanine. The CDR3 DNA has 39 bases and is translated from base 1. V and J are truncated by 0 bases and 8 bases respectively, leaving an intervening sequence of 8 bases. The CDR3 regions of human TCRbeta chains were subjected to immunosequencing. The published analysis was carried out like this. TCRs in the repertoires were matched against a reference library of SARS-CoV-2-specific TCRs that had been generated with the MIRA antigen-specificity platform. Breadth was defined as the fraction of unique TCRs that were SARS-CoV-2-associated. Depth was defined as the fraction of total T cells that were SARS-CoV-2-associated. Using the MIRA data, each spike-specific TCR was assigned both to the spike region to which the TCR was reactive and to a CD4 or CD8 class. Log10-transformed breadth and depth values were compared by one-way ANOVA with Sidak's multiple comparisons tests. Drawn from immuneACCESS, this table holds only the in-frame rearrangements with V and J called that TCRdb kept. Clones are partly lost; checked studies trace under half to an unresolved V gene and leave the rest unexplained. That table furnishes V, J and clone size, whereas the DNA furnished D and trimming. The sample table records approximately 150,000 clones; 85% to 90% of these occur just once. The top ten hold under 2% of the sample.

On this clone: Its cognate antigen has yet to be identified. Base qualities are not at hand, and no much larger clone is one base apart.

Sample: peripheral blood, taken on day 0 of AZD1222 vaccination. The sequence links TRBV30 to TRBJ1-6, with the D gene uncertain. This clonotype originated in an adult in good health. The sequenced DNA is TGTGCCTGGAGTGTAGACGGAGATTCACCCCTCCACTTT. Translated, this is CAWSVDGDSPLHF.